Shown below are 20 T cell receptor beta chains from a single sample sequenced in a study of regulatory and conventional T cells in RAG deficiency. Genomic DNA came from blood conventional CD4+ T cells gated CD25-low CD127-high. Assay: immunoSEQ multiplex PCR; the TCRdb copy retains only in-frame clones and omits some. The sample shows several thousand clones, 90% to 95% of them seen only once. The sample was CD4+ effector T cells sorted from blood. The receptor set was obtained from a human donor with RAG deficiency presenting as severe combined immunodeficiency.

The chain recombines TRBV10-3 with TRBJ2-2; the D gene is possibly TRBD2 (6 bases). The CDR3 length is 15 residues. Germline-derived CDR1 and CDR2 are ENHRY and SYGVKD. The germline V and J ends were trimmed by 1 base and 4 bases, with 10 bases remaining between them. For the CDR3, the DNA is TGTGCCATCAGTGAGTTTCCAGCGGGCACCGGGGAGCTGTTTTTT. This encodes CAISEFPAGTGELFF.

This chain connects TRBV7-2 to TRBJ2-2; D is unclear. Deletions cut 3 bases from V and 4 bases from J, with 0 bases between. CDR1 is SGHTA and CDR2 is FQGNSA in the germline V gene. The CDR3 consists of 11 residues. The CDR3 here is CASSFTGELFF. CDR3 DNA: TGTGCCAGCAGCTTCACCGGGGAGCTGTTTTTT.

The chain employs TRBV28 and TRBJ2-5; 7 nucleotides agree with TRBD2. CDR1 MDHEN and CDR2 SYDVKM come from the germline V gene. The CDR3 consists of 17 residues. V shed 0 bases, J shed 3 bases, and the junction held 10 bases outside the gene matches. CDR3 in DNA: TGTGCCAGCAGTTTATGGGCAGGGAGGGATGGGAAAGAGACCCAGTACTTC. It specifies CASSLWAGRDGKETQYF.

The V gene is TRBV15, the J gene TRBJ2-7; the match to TRBD1 covers 8 bases. From germline, CDR1 is LNHNV and CDR2 YYDKDF (reference sequence). The CDR3 length is 15 residues. J gave up 4 bases and V 4 bases, and 9 bases lay outside the gene matches. CDR3 bases: TGTGCCACCAGCAAACGGACAGGGTTTAGGTACGAGCAGTACTTC. It specifies CATSKRTGFRYEQYF.

The chain carries TRBV19 and TRBJ2-7; possibly TRBD1 for D (6 bases). Germline lookup yields CDR1 LNHDA and CDR2 SQIVND (reference sequence). Trimming cost V 2 bases and J 10 bases, with 12 bases left between them. The CDR3 has 12 amino acids. CDR3 residues: CASSIRGGEQYF. In DNA, the CDR3 is TGTGCCAGTAGTATAAGAGGGGGTGAACAGTACTTC.

J is TRBJ2-2 and V is TRBV28; D is undetermined. V was pared by 3 bases and J by 5 bases, with 4 bases between. The CDR3 extends over 12 amino acids. The V gene's germline CDR1 is MDHEN and CDR2 SYDVKM. The CDR3 sequence is CASSFFTGELFF. DNA of the CDR3: TGTGCCAGCAGTTTCTTTACCGGGGAGCTGTTTTTT. The variable domain in full, with the rest retrieved from reference TRBV28 and TRBJ2-2, is DVKVTQSSRYLVKRTGEKVFLECVQDMDHENMFWYRQDPGLGLRLIYFSYDVKMKEKGDIPEGYSVSREKKERFSLILESASTNQTSMYLCASSFFTGELFFGEGSRLTVL.

This chain joins TRBV28 and TRBJ2-1, with D hard to call. This CDR3 is built from 14 residues. CDR1 MDHEN and CDR2 SYDVKM come from the germline V gene. Trimming removed 6 bases from V and 2 bases from J, with 11 bases in between. The CDR3 nucleotides are TGTGCCAGCAGGCCGGTCCTCCCCTACAATGAGCAGTTCTTC. It specifies CASRPVLPYNEQFF.

The chain links TRBV18 to TRBJ2-7; D possibly uses TRBD1 or TRBD2 (5 bases each). Trimming shortened V by 1 base and J by 2 bases, and 12 bases separated the two germline ends. Germline CDR1 and CDR2: KGHSH and LQKENI. This CDR3 has 15 amino acids. Here the CDR3 DNA reads TGTGCCAGCTCACCACGGGACGGTTCGACCTACGAGCAGTACTTC. This sequence encodes CASSPRDGSTYEQYF.

The chain employs TRBV9 and TRBJ2-1; no clear D. V lost 4 bases, J lost 2 bases, and 13 bases lay in between. The CDR3 sequence is 15 residues long. Germline assignment: CDR1 SGDLS and CDR2 YYNGEE. The CDR3 DNA follows: TGTGCCAGCAGCTCCGCCAGTCGCGCCTACAATGAGCAGTTCTTC. Amino acid sequence: CASSSASRAYNEQFF.

The chain is built from TRBV5-1 and TRBJ2-5; D remains unclear. This CDR3 is 13 amino acids long. V was trimmed by 0 bases and J by 2 bases, leaving 5 bases between them. CDR1 and CDR2 from the germline V gene are SGHRS and YFSETQ. DNA for the CDR3: TGCGCCAGCAGCTTGGGGGCGCAAGAGACCCAGTACTTC. It encodes CASSLGAQETQYF.

The chain carries TRBV25-1 and TRBJ2-2; D might be TRBD1 (5 bases). CDR3 length: 13 amino acids. V lost 8 bases, J lost 7 bases, and 14 bases lay in between. Germline CDR1 and CDR2: MGHDK and SYGVNS. The CDR3 is CASSAQGHGELFF. The CDR3 DNA sequence: TGTGCCAGCTCCGCCCAGGGTCACGGGGAGCTGTTTTTT.

The chain joins TRBV7-3 to TRBJ2-5, with 9 bases that match TRBD1. V shed 5 bases and J 5 bases; nucleotides not matched to a gene: 9. Germline V lookup: CDR1 SGHTA, CDR2 FQGTGA. This CDR3 is built from 15 residues. This chain's CDR3 is CASSLGSGQGETQYF. The CDR3 DNA reads TGTGCCAGCAGCCTAGGGAGCGGACAGGGGGAGACCCAGTACTTC.

The chain links TRBV4-3 to TRBJ2-5; TRBD1 matches at 10 bases. Unmatched junction bases numbered 13, after V lost 4 bases and J lost 5 bases. The CDR3 is made up of 17 amino acids. In germline, CDR1 is LGHNA, CDR2 YSLEER. Written as DNA, the CDR3 is TGCGCCAGCAGCCCAAGTGGGACAGGGGCTATTTGGGAGACCCAGTACTTC. Encoded protein: CASSPSGTGAIWETQYF.

CDR3 bases: TGCAGCGTTGACGCCCGGGGATACCAAGAGACCCAGTACTTC. Encoded protein: CSVDARGYQETQYF. The chain uses TRBV29-1 and TRBJ2-5, with D possibly matching TRBD2 (5 bases). Germline V CDR1 and CDR2: SQVTM, ANQGSEA. This CDR3 is 14 amino acids long. V was cut by 3 bases and J by 0 bases, with 11 bases left in between.

The chain joins TRBV7-6 to TRBJ2-2; D unresolved. There are 14 residues in the CDR3. V lost 5 bases and J lost 10, with 17 bases in between. Germline CDR1 and CDR2: SGHVS and FNYEAQ. The CDR3 DNA is TGTGCCAGCAGCGGTAGATATCGGGCGGCGGAGCTGTTTTTT. Its protein product is CASSGRYRAAELFF.

The rearrangement links TRBV5-1 to TRBJ2-5; no definite D call. The length of the CDR3 is 11 residues. The germline gives CDR1 SGHRS, CDR2 YFSETQ. V lost 1 base to trimming and J lost 5 bases, with 3 bases between them. CDR3 residues: CASSLMETQYF. The DNA for the CDR3 is TGCGCCAGCAGCTTGATGGAGACCCAGTACTTC. Full variable domain (missing parts from reference TRBV5-1 and TRBJ2-5): KAGVTQTPRYLIKTRGQQVTLSCSPISGHRSVSWYQQTPGQGLQFLFEYFSETQRNKGNFPGRFSGRQFSNSRSEMNVSTLELGDSALYLCASSLMETQYFGPGTRLLVL.

This clone was picked up one time. The chain carries TRBV5-1 and TRBJ2-3, with D perhaps matching TRBD1 (7 bases). CDR1 and CDR2 from the germline V gene are SGHRS and YFSETQ. This CDR3 spans 16 amino acids. With 0 bases removed from V and 3 bases from J, the gap between germline ends came to 14 bases. CDR3 loop: CASSLVTGTVTDTQYF. The DNA for the CDR3 is TGCGCCAGCAGCTTGGTGACAGGGACTGTTACAGATACGCAGTATTTT.

V usage is TRBV11-2 and J usage is TRBJ1-1, with 7 nucleotides matching TRBD1. The CDR3 spans 13 residues. Trimming took 6 bases from V and 3 from J; bases not matched to a gene: 4. Germline CDR1 SGHAT, CDR2 FQNNGV. CDR3 sequence: CASRFTGDTEAFF. CDR3 DNA: TGTGCCAGCAGGTTTACAGGGGACACTGAAGCTTTCTTT.

The V and J genes are TRBV29-1 and TRBJ2-5, with 7 nucleotides matching TRBD2. CDR1 is SQVTM, CDR2 ANQGSEA, per germline. V lost 5 bases, J lost 4 bases, and 10 bases stayed unmatched. The CDR3 has 14 residues. The DNA for the CDR3 is TGCAGCGTTATACGAAGGGGAGGGACAGAGACCCAGTACTTC. It yields the protein CSVIRRGGTETQYF.

This chain links TRBV7-3 with TRBJ2-3; D is uncertain. Germline-derived CDR1 and CDR2 are SGHTA and FQGTGA. V dropped 2 bases and J dropped 0 bases, with 9 bases sitting between them. This CDR3 has 15 amino acids. The CDR3 here is CASSLLGSSTDTQYF. Written as DNA, the CDR3 is TGTGCCAGCAGCTTACTGGGGTCTAGCACAGATACGCAGTATTTT.